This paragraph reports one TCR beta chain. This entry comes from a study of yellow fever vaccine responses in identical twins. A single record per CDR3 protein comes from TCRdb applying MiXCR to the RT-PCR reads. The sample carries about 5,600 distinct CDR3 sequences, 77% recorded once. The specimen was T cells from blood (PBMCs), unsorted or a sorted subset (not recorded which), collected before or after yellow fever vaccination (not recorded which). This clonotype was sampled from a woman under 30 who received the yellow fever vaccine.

CDR3 region: CASSYSIGGGAWNEQFF. As DNA, the CDR3 is TGTGCCAGCAGTTACTCGATCGGCGGGGGGGCCTGGAATGAGCAGTTCTTC. This rearrangement joins TRBV6-5 to TRBJ2-1, with 9 bases identical to TRBD2. V lost 0 bases and J lost 7; bases outside the gene matches: 10. The CDR3 consists of 17 residues. Germline V gives CDR1 MNHEY, CDR2 SVGAGI.